The rows below give T cell receptor beta chains drawn from one sample of a study of blood T cell repertoires in COVID-19. Generated by immunoSEQ multiplex PCR, the TCRdb table keeps only in-frame clones and is missing some. The top ten hold approximately 8.7% of the sample, which has fewer than 200,000 clones, about 80% seen once. Sequencing was carried out using peripheral blood. The receptors stem from a woman between 65 and 79 years old with acute or convalescent COVID-19. Both conserved end residues are part of each CDR3. The D gene is left open where the match is weak. Not all rows give a size; the values are once, few, many and, for expanded clones, a class.

TRBV10-3	TRBJ2-1	15	TRBD2	-	TGTGCCATCAGCGCCGGGACTAGCGGGAACGATGAGCAGTTCTTC	CAISAGTSGNDEQFF
TRBV27	TRBJ1-1	14	-	-	TGTGCCAGCAGTCGAGACAGAATGAACACTGAAGCTTTCTTT	CASSRDRMNTEAFF
TRBV5-1	TRBJ1-5	16	-	few	TGCGCCAGCAGCTTGGAAGGCAGGGATAGCAATCAGCCCCAGCATTTT	CASSLEGRDSNQPQHF
TRBV27	TRBJ2-1	16	TRBD2	-	TGTGCCAGCAGTCCGCCGGGACTAGCGGCCTACAATGAGCAGTTCTTC	CASSPPGLAAYNEQFF
TRBV5-6	TRBJ2-3	18	TRBD2	-	TGTGCCAGCAGCCCCGGGACTAGCGGACCCGGGCGGGCAGATACGCAGTATTTT	CASSPGTSGPGRADTQYF
TRBV5-1	TRBJ2-2	16	TRBD1	-	TGCGCCAGCAGCTTGGGCAGGGGGCTTAACACCGGGGAGCTGTTTTTT	CASSLGRGLNTGELFF
TRBV7-2	TRBJ2-4	14	TRBD2	-	TGTGCCAGCAGCTTAGGGGGAGGGAAAAACATTCAGTACTTC	CASSLGGGKNIQYF
TRBV6-5	TRBJ2-7	15	TRBD2	once	TGTGCCAGCAGTTACGACGGCGGGAGGGCCGGGGAGCAGTACTTC	CASSYDGGRAGEQYF
TRBV3-1/TRBV3-2	TRBJ2-7	15	TRBD2	once	TGTGCCAGCAGCCGATCGGGGGGAACCTCCTACGAGCAGTACTTC	CASSRSGGTSYEQYF
TRBV13	TRBJ2-7	15	TRBD2	few	TGTGCCAGCAGCCCCGGAGCGGGGGGGCGGTACGAGCAGTACTTC	CASSPGAGGRYEQYF
TRBV5-4	TRBJ1-4	15	TRBD1	-	TGTGCCACCGGGACAGGGGGCGCGGCTAATGAAAAACTGTTTTTT	CATGTGGAANEKLFF
TRBV30	TRBJ1-1	16	-	-	TGTGCCTGGAGTGTTAAGAGGCAGGGCGGAAAAACTGAAGCTTTCTTT	CAWSVKRQGGKTEAFF
TRBV19	TRBJ2-2	17	-	-	TGTGCCAGTAGTCGGGGTTATGAGGCAGTCTACACCGGGGAGCTGTTTTTT	CASSRGYEAVYTGELFF
TRBV25-1	TRBJ2-7	18	TRBD2	-	TGTGCCAGAAAAGTGGGGCCCCGGGGACTAGCGGCAGAAGACGAGCAGTACTTC	CARKVGPRGLAAEDEQYF
TRBV7-2	TRBJ2-7	13	TRBD2	-	TGTGCCAGCAGCTTAGCATCAGGGAGGGCGCAGTACTTC	CASSLASGRAQYF
TRBV2	TRBJ2-3	15	-	-	TGTGCCAGCAGTGATGAGGGGGAAAGCACAGATACGCAGTATTTT	CASSDEGESTDTQYF
TRBV4-2	TRBJ2-5	14	TRBD1	-	TGTGCCAGCAGCCCTCGGACAGGGCAAGAGACCCAGTACTTC	CASSPRTGQETQYF
TRBV14	TRBJ1-2	14	TRBD1	once	TGTGCCAGCAGCCTCCGGACAGGGGTTGGCGGCTACACCTTC	CASSLRTGVGGYTF
TRBV6-2/TRBV6-3	TRBJ1-1	16	-	-	TGTGCCAGCAGTTCCTACTTGGACAGCCCAGGCACTGAAGCTTTCTTT	CASSSYLDSPGTEAFF
TRBV12-1	TRBJ2-7	15	-	-	TGTGCCAGCAGCTTTCCGGGACAGGGGGCCTACGAGCAGTACTTC	CASSFPGQGAYEQYF
TRBV5-1	TRBJ2-5	11	TRBD1	few	TGCGCCAGCAGCTCTTCCGGGACAGTATACTTC	CASSSSGTVYF
TRBV30	TRBJ1-1	12	-	-	TGTGCCTGGAGTGGAGGAGGACCGGGAGCTTTCTTT	CAWSGGGPGAFF
TRBV14	TRBJ1-1	14	-	-	TGTGCCAGCAGCCCTACAGGGAGAAACACTGAAGCTTTCTTT	CASSPTGRNTEAFF
TRBV5-1	TRBJ2-3	15	TRBD2	-	TGCGCCAGCAGCTTAGGCGGGAGCTACACAGATACGCAGTATTTT	CASSLGGSYTDTQYF
TRBV11-3	TRBJ2-1	16	TRBD2	-	TGTGCCAGCAGCTTAGTAAGCGGGGGGTCGGGCAATGAGCAGTTCTTC	CASSLVSGGSGNEQFF
TRBV18	TRBJ2-4	16	TRBD2	-	TGTGCCAGCTCACCGTTTCGAGCGGGGACCAAAAACATTCAGTACTTC	CASSPFRAGTKNIQYF
TRBV6-2/TRBV6-3	TRBJ2-7	16	-	-	TGTGCCAGCAGTTACGACAGGGAGGTAGGTGGCTACGAGCAGTACTTC	CASSYDREVGGYEQYF
TRBV19	TRBJ2-6	16	-	-	TGTGCCAGTAGGGATTCTGCGGGTTCTGGGGCCAACGTCCTGACTTTC	CASRDSAGSGANVLTF
TRBV5-1	TRBJ2-5	15	-	-	TGCGCCAGCAGCTTGGGACGAACCTGGGCAGAGACCCAGTACTTC	CASSLGRTWAETQYF